Following are 16 T cell receptor beta chains from one sample sequenced in a study of blood T cell repertoires in COVID-19. Clones were sequenced by immunoSEQ multiplex PCR, and TCRdb holds only the in-frame ones, with some missing. The table has approximately 110,000 clones, approximately 78% seen once. What was sequenced was peripheral blood. Every receptor here comes from a man aged 70 or older with acute or convalescent COVID-19.

The gene calls are TRBV28 and TRBJ2-7, with 9 positions matching TRBD1. V shed 7 bases and J 6 bases; nucleotides not matched to a gene: 10. The CDR3 is 14 residues long. Germline values: CDR1 MDHEN, CDR2 SYDVKM. The CDR3 DNA reads as TGTGCCAGCACCAGAGGGGACAGGGAGGGCGAGCAGTACTTC. Its protein product is CASTRGDREGEQYF.

J is TRBJ1-3 and V is TRBV6-5; the D is unclear. V lost 3 bases to trimming and J lost 2 bases, with 8 bases between them. This CDR3 region has 14 residues. Germline-derived CDR1 and CDR2 are MNHEY and SVGAGI. CDR3 DNA: TGTGCCAGCAGTTATCTGGCAGCTGGAAACACCATATATTTT. It specifies CASSYLAAGNTIYF.

The chain recombines TRBV9 with TRBJ1-6; a possible D gene is TRBD1 (5 bases). V dropped 1 base and J dropped 0 bases, with 8 bases sitting between them. From germline, CDR1 is SGDLS and CDR2 YYNGEE. The CDR3 is 16 amino acids. This chain's CDR3 is CASSVTDTSYNSPLHF. The DNA of the CDR3 is TGTGCCAGCAGCGTAACGGACACCTCCTATAATTCACCCCTCCACTTT.

The chain uses TRBV28 and TRBJ1-2; D unclear. Germline V gives CDR1 MDHEN, CDR2 SYDVKM. V dropped 6 bases and J dropped 1 base, with 6 bases sitting between them. The CDR3 has 12 amino acids. CDR3 sequence (DNA): TGTGCCAGCAGAGTACTTAACTATGGCTACACCTTC. Translated: CASRVLNYGYTF.

The rearrangement uses TRBV10-3 and TRBJ1-2; 7 bases map to TRBD1. Germline V gene lookup returns CDR1 ENHRY and CDR2 SYGVKD. V dropped 2 bases and J dropped 2; count of bases not matched to a gene: 5. The CDR3 covers 15 residues. This CDR3 reads CAISEDSTGNYGYTF. CDR3 DNA: TGTGCCATCAGTGAGGATTCGACAGGGAACTATGGCTACACCTTC.

In the case of this clone: This sample includes further DNA sequences coding for the same CDR3. The rearrangement joins TRBV3-1 (or the pseudogene TRBV3-2) to TRBJ2-1; D gene unclear. Germline-derived CDR1 and CDR2 are LGHDT and YNNKEL (reference sequence). This CDR3 has 12 amino acids. V lost 1 base, J lost 6 bases, and 4 bases lay in between. CDR3 amino acids: CASSQVINEQFF. The CDR3 bases are TGTGCCAGCAGCCAAGTAATCAATGAGCAGTTCTTC.

V gene TRBV11-2 combines with J gene TRBJ2-3, with 7 bases identical to TRBD2. V lost 6 bases, J lost 1 base, and 4 bases stayed unmatched. The germline gives CDR1 SGHAT, CDR2 FQNNGV. The CDR3 spans 14 residues. DNA for the CDR3: TGTGCCAGCAGAGCTAGCGGAGGCACAGATACGCAGTATTTT. Translation: CASRASGGTDTQYF.

The V call is TRBV19, the J call TRBJ1-3, with D unresolved. CDR3 length: 15 residues. Trimming cost V 6 bases and J 0 bases, with 12 bases left between them. Per the germline V gene, CDR1 is LNHDA and CDR2 is SQIVND (reference sequence). The CDR3 DNA is TGTGCCAGTAGCCTACAGCCGTACTCTGGAAACACCATATATTTT. Translation: CASSLQPYSGNTIYF.

V and J are TRBV12-3 or TRBV12-4 and TRBJ1-1; 11 bases line up with TRBD1. The V segment lost 7 bases and the J segment 10 bases; nucleotides outside the gene matches: 8. The CDR3 contains 13 residues. CDR3 in DNA: TGTGCCAGCACTCAGACGGACAGGGGGCGAGCTTTCTTT. Residues: CASTQTDRGRAFF.

The chain joins TRBV5-4 to TRBJ1-6, with a weak D call TRBD1 (5 bases). Deletions cut 1 base from V and 6 bases from J, with 11 bases between. From germline, CDR1 is SGHNT and CDR2 YYREEE (reference sequence). The CDR3 runs 15 residues. The CDR3 nucleotides are TGTGCCAGCAGCTTGCCGGGACTTACTAATTCACCCCTCCACTTT. Its protein is CASSLPGLTNSPLHF.

The gene calls are TRBV29-1 and TRBJ2-7; TRBD1 aligns across 7 bases. This CDR3 has 12 amino acids. V shed 7 bases and J 3 bases; nucleotides not matched to a gene: 6. Germline CDR1 and CDR2: SQVTM and ANQGSEA. CDR3 region: CSAGQTIYEQYF. Written as DNA, the CDR3 is TGCAGCGCGGGACAGACTATCTACGAGCAGTACTTC.

CDR3 in amino acids: CASTLGTGSHNEQFF. CDR3 bases: TGTGCCAGCACCCTGGGGACAGGGTCCCACAATGAGCAGTTCTTC. This chain connects TRBV2 to TRBJ2-1; 9 nucleotides agree with TRBD1. This CDR3 region has 15 residues. Germline loops: CDR1 SNHLY, CDR2 FYNNEI. V dropped 7 bases and J dropped 5; count of bases not matched to a gene: 9.

The chain joins TRBV5-5 to TRBJ1-5; D uncertain. The germline V gene has CDR1 SGHKS and CDR2 YYEKEE (reference sequence). The CDR3 sequence is 14 residues long. V lost 1 base to trimming and J lost 6 bases, with 11 bases between them. CDR3 sequence (DNA): TGTGCCAGCAGCTTGAACTACGACGGTCAGCCCCAGCATTTT. Its protein product is CASSLNYDGQPQHF.

The chain combines TRBV5-6 with TRBJ1-3; TRBD1 aligns across 10 bases. The germline gives CDR1 SGHDT, CDR2 YYEEEE. Trimming removed 4 bases from V and 4 bases from J; junction bases left unmatched: 8. The CDR3 is 16 amino acids. The CDR3 coding sequence is TGTGCCAGCAGCACCCGGCCGGGACAGGGGGGAAACACCATATATTTT. Its translation is CASSTRPGQGGNTIYF. The full variable domain, its missing parts supplied by reference TRBV5-6 and TRBJ1-3, is DAGVTQSPTHLIKTRGQQVTLRCSPKSGHDTVSWYQQALGQGPQFIFQYYEEEERQRGNFPDRFSGHQFPNYSSELNVNALLLGDSALYLCASSTRPGQGGNTIYFGEGSWLTVV.

This chain links TRBV6-6 with TRBJ1-3; 9 positions agree with TRBD1. V lost 6 bases and J lost 8; bases outside the gene matches: 14. Per germline, CDR1 MNHNY and CDR2 SVGAGI (reference sequence). This CDR3 contains 16 residues. CDR3 in DNA: TGTGCCAGCAGGCCCTCTACAGGGGGCGCCTCTCACACCATATATTTT. Translation gives CASRPSTGGASHTIYF.

Points on this clone: Other DNA variants within this sample encode the same CDR3. The chain combines TRBV5-1 with TRBJ2-7; no clear D gene. The germline V gene has CDR1 SGHRS and CDR2 YFSETQ. This CDR3 is built from 14 residues. Trimming shortened V by 3 bases and J by 2 bases, and 12 bases separated the two germline ends. The CDR3 here is CASSSGDSAYEQYF. CDR3 bases: TGCGCCAGCAGCTCGGGTGATAGTGCCTACGAGCAGTACTTC.